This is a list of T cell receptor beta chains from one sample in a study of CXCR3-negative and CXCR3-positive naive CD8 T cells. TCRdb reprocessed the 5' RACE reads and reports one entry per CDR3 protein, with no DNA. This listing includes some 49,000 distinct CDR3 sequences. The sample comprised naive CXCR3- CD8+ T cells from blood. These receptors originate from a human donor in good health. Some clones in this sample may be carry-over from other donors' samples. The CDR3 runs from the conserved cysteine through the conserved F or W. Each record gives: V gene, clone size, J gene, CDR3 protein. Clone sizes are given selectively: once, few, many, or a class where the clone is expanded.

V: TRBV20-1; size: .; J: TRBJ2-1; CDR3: CSVRTVYNEQFF
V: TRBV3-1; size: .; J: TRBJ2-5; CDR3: CASSQGGGGTQYF
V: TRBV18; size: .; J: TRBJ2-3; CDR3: CASSQTGASTDTQYF
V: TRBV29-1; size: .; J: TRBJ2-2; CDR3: CSGEGSGELFF
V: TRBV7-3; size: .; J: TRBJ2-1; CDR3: CASSLMASSYNEQFF
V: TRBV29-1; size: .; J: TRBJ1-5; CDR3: CSHPGQPISEPQHF
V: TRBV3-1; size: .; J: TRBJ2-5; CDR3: CASDTVETQYF
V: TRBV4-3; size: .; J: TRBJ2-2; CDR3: CASSQYVPPTGELFF
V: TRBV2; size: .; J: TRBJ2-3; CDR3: CASSDPVHTDTQYF
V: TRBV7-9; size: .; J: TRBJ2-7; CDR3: CASSLGRGEQYF
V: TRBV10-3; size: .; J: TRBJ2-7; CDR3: CAISASRDSLPYEQYF
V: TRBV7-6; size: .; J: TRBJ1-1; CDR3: CASSLDEGGYNTEAFF
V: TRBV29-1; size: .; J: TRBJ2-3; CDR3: CSGQPPSTDTQYF
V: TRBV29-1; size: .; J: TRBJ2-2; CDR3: CSVELYRDDTGELFF
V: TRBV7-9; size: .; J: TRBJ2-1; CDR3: CASSTDLSIGNEQFF
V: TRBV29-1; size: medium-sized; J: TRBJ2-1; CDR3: CSAGGSPRDEQFF
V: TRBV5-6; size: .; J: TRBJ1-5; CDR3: CASSTLTGRNQPQHF
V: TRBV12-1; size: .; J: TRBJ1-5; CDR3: CASSFVQGISNQPQHF
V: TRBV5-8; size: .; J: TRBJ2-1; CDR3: CASSQDRGSYNEQFF
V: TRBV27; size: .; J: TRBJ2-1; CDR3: CASSFEGGGDEQFF
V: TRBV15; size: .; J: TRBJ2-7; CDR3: CATSRGDEQYF
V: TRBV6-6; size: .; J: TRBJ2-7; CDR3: CASSYSIEAGLASYEQYF
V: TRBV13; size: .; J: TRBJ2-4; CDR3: CASSSGQGKNIQYF
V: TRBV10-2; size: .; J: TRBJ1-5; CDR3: CASSESAGQGIRPQHF
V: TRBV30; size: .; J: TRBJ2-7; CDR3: CAWRESLISYEQYF
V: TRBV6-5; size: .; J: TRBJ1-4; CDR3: CASSYRGQGKLFF
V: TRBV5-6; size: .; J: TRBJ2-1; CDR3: CASRGPEVPYNEQFF
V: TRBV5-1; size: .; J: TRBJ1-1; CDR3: CASSLISGLMNTEAFF
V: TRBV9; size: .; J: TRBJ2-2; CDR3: CASRGLGGPNTGELFF
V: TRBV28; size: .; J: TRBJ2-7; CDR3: CASSLRTGYEQYF
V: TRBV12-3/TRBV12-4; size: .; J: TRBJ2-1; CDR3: CASSPPGQGVNEQFF
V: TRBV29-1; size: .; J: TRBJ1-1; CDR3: CSVEGGTVEAFF
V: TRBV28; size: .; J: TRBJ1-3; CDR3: CASSFFRAPSGNTIYF
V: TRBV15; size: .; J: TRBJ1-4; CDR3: CATSTQLSEDEKLFF
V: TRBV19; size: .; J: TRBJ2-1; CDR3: CASRLAGGSFEQFF
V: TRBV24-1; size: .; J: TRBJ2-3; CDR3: CATSGGKGTDTQYF
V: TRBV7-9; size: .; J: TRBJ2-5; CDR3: CASSSSTVQETQYF
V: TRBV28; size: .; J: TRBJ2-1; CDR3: CASSLSGGEWSEQFF
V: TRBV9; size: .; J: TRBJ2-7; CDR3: CASSPSGTTYEQYF
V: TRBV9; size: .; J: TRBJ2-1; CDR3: CASSVGTSDEQFF
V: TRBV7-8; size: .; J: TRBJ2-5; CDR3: CASSPKLAGTLETQYF
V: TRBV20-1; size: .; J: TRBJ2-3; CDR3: CSATSLVAGADTQYF
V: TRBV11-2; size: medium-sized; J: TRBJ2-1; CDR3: CASSLLAGLQSSYNEQFF
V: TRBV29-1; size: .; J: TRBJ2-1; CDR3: CSVTYRDQYNEQFF
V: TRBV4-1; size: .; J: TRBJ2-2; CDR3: CASSPDSPLNTGELFF
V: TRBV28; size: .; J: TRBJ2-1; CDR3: CASSLPDEEDEQFF
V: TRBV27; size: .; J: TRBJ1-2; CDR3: CASSSGQGNGYTF
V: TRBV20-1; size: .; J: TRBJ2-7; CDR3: CSASRTGGAEEQYF
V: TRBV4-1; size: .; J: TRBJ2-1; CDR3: CASSQGLDYNEQFF
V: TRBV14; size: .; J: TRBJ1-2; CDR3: CASSHVDSPYGYTF
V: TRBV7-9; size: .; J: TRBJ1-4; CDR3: CASSLVQGDLGKLFF
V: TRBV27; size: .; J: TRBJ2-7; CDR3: CASSLTGAGSYEQYF
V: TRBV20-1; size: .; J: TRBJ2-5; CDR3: CSARVASGGQETQYF
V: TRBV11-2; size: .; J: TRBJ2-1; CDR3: CASSLIFYASGGPGAYNEQFF
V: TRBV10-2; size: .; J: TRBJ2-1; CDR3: CASSSQRGGRDEQFF
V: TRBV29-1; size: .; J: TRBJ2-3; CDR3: CSVEGGQGASDTQYF
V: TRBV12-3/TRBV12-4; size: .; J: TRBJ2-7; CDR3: CASSLGRRYEQYF
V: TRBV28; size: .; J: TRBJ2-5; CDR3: CASSLTRDGPPGETQYF
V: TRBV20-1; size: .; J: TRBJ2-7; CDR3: CSARGRMTDYEQYF
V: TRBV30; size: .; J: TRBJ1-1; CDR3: CAWSGGDRVYTEAFF